This T cell receptor (beta chain) was found in a study of blood T cell repertoires in COVID-19. About the study: Sources were T cells, B-cell-depleted T cells, or PBMCs; the material itself was cDNA or gDNA.

The protocol was immunoSEQ multiplex PCR, while the TCRdb copy is restricted to in-frame clones and leaves out a portion. There are 250,000 to 300,000 clones in the sample; roughly nine tenths occur only once, and 1.5% to 2% lies in the top ten. Participants' reported clinical history set cohort assignment. Among Cohort 3 donors, those recovered had two negative PCRs, clearance, or symptom resolution. Germline V gene sequence: CDR1 LNHNV, CDR2 YYDKDF (reference sequence). Between the trimmed V and J ends, which lost 5 bases and 2 bases, there was a span of 7 bases. The CDR3 is 12 residues long. This TCR was sampled from a woman aged 40-49 years who had recovered from COVID-19. The chain employs TRBV15 and TRBJ2-7; no reliable D call. Sequencing input: PBMCs or T cells enriched from blood (not recorded which). Written as DNA, the CDR3 is TGTGCCACCAGCTTAGCTACCTACGAGCAGTACTTC. This gives the protein CATSLATYEQYF.